Below, 22 T cell receptor beta chains from the same sample are listed, as sequenced in a study of spatial heterogeneity in lung cancer. Whole-study results and caveats: The study found that expanded intratumoral alpha and beta TCR counts tracked tumor mutation counts.

The time point was: sample taken at primary tumor resection. These receptors' antigens are unknown. TCRdb itself ran the 5' RACE reads through MiXCR, one entry per CDR3 protein. The sample contains about 27,000 distinct CDR3 sequences, under 8.5% of which appear only once. The source was lung tumor tissue, collected at surgery. The receptors stem from a male donor with early-stage non-small cell lung cancer.

In this sample, this clonotype turned up many times. The rearrangement links TRBV7-9 to TRBJ2-2; weak D call: TRBD2 (5 bases). Germline CDR1 and CDR2: SEHNR and FQNEAQ (reference sequence). This CDR3 has 16 residues. Trimming left V 2 bases short and J 3 bases short, with 13 bases between. CDR3 loop: CASSLFRGTYTGELFF. CDR3 in DNA: TGTGCCAGCAGCTTATTTCGGGGTACCTACACCGGGGAGCTGTTTTTT. Together with reference TRBV7-9 and TRBJ2-2, the CDR3 gives the full variable domain: DTGVSQNPRHKITKRGQNVTFRCDPISEHNRLYWYRQTLGQGPEFLTYFQNEAQLEKSRLLSDRFSAERPKGSFSTLEIQRTEQGDSAMYLCASSLFRGTYTGELFFGEGSRLTVL.

The chain uses TRBV7-8 and TRBJ2-4; D gene unclear. The V and J ends lost 2 bases and 6 bases respectively, with 5 bases between them. The CDR3 contains 12 residues. Germline values: CDR1 SGHVS, CDR2 FQNEAQ. The CDR3 protein is CASSLSGNIQYF. CDR3 in DNA: TGTGCCAGCAGCTTATCTGGAAACATTCAGTACTTC.

This clonotype occurred a few times. The J gene is TRBJ2-2, the V gene TRBV11-2; weak D call: TRBD1 (5 bases). Germline assignment: CDR1 SGHAT and CDR2 FQNNGV. The germline V and J ends were trimmed by 1 base and 0 bases, with 6 bases remaining between them. The CDR3 consists of 15 residues. CDR3 DNA sequence: TGTGCCAGCAGCTTAGCAGGGACGAACACCGGGGAGCTGTTTTTT. The encoded protein is CASSLAGTNTGELFF. The variable domain in full, with the rest retrieved from reference TRBV11-2 and TRBJ2-2, is EAGVAQSPRYKIIEKRQSVAFWCNPISGHATLYWYQQILGQGPKLLIQFQNNGVVDDSQLPKDRFSAERLKGVDSTLKIQPAKLEDSAVYLCASSLAGTNTGELFFGEGSRLTVL.

Notes on this clonotype: Given a much more abundant clone one base away, this may be a read error. V usage is TRBV25-1 and J usage is TRBJ1-6; D ambiguous. There are 14 residues in the CDR3. The germline CDR1 and CDR2 sequences are MGHDK and SYGVNS. The ends were cut back, 8 bases at V and 8 bases at J, with 16 bases in the middle. In nucleotides, the CDR3 is TGTGCCAGCGGTGGTCGGGATACTTATTCACCCCTCCACTTT. Its protein is CASGGRDTYSPLHF.

The V gene is TRBV5-6, the J gene TRBJ2-7, with 7 positions matching TRBD1. From germline, CDR1 is SGHDT and CDR2 YYEEEE. Trimming at V came to 1 base and at J to 7 bases, leaving 5 bases not matched to a gene. The CDR3 consists of 13 residues. The chain's CDR3 is CASSLPRGSEQYF. The CDR3 bases are TGTGCCAGCAGCTTGCCCAGGGGGTCAGAGCAGTACTTC.

The chain joins TRBV20-1 to TRBJ2-7; D uncertain. V gave up 5 bases and J gave up 3 bases, with 20 bases separating them. Germline CDR1 DFQATT, CDR2 SNEGSKA (reference sequence). The CDR3 is 15 amino acids. CDR3 DNA sequence: TGCAGTGCTCCCAGGACGTATCCCTCCTTCTACGAGCAGTACTTC. It codes for CSAPRTYPSFYEQYF.

This clonotype was counted only a few times. This sequence joins TRBV20-1 and TRBJ2-5; D perhaps matches TRBD2 (5 bases). Germline loops: CDR1 DFQATT, CDR2 SNEGSKA (reference sequence). Trimming took off 2 bases at V and 1 base at J, with 8 bases between the two ends. This CDR3 is 13 amino acids long. Here the CDR3 DNA reads TGCAGTGCTAGACGTACTAGCCAAGAGACCCAGTACTTC. Translated: CSARRTSQETQYF.

The genes are TRBV5-1 and TRBJ2-7, with a possible D match to TRBD2 (5 bases). This CDR3 contains 14 residues. The germline V gene encodes CDR1 SGHRS and CDR2 YFSETQ. The germline V and J ends were trimmed by 4 bases and 0 bases, with 11 bases remaining between them. This chain's CDR3 is CASSMEANSYEQYF. Written as DNA, the CDR3 is TGCGCCAGCAGCATGGAGGCTAACTCCTACGAGCAGTACTTC.

This clonotype was counted at least ten times. The gene calls are TRBV27 and TRBJ1-5, with no clear D. CDR1 MNHEY and CDR2 SMNVEV come from the germline V gene (reference sequence). The germline V and J ends were trimmed by 4 bases and 1 base, with 5 bases remaining between them. This CDR3 has 13 amino acids. Written as DNA, the CDR3 is TGTGCCAGCAGTTGGCAGAGCAATCAGCCCCAGCATTTT. Translating it yields CASSWQSNQPQHF.

The sample holds many counts of this clonotype. The rearrangement uses TRBV3-1 and TRBJ2-5; D remains ambiguous. Germline V gene sequence: CDR1 LGHDT, CDR2 YNNKEL (reference sequence). The CDR3 has 13 amino acids. Trimming removed 2 bases at V and 7 bases at J, with 11 bases between. The CDR3 is CASSQRGEGTQYF. CDR3 nucleotides: TGTGCCAGCAGCCAACGTGGAGAAGGGACCCAGTACTTC.

This clonotype was recorded a few times. The gene calls are TRBV7-2 and TRBJ2-7; D is unresolved. The length of the CDR3 is 11 residues. V was trimmed by 2 bases and J by 3 bases, leaving 2 bases between them. The germline CDR1 and CDR2 sequences are SGHTA and FQGNSA. The CDR3 loop reads CASSLIYEQYF. CDR3 nucleotides: TGTGCCAGCAGCTTAATCTACGAGCAGTACTTC.

This clonotype occurred a few times. The chain uses TRBV29-1 and TRBJ2-2; maybe TRBD1 (6 bases). V was clipped by 2 bases and J by 0 bases, with 7 bases between them. CDR1 SQVTM and CDR2 ANQGSEA come from the germline V gene. This CDR3 comprises 14 residues. The CDR3 protein is CSVERTANTGELFF. In nucleotides, the CDR3 is TGCAGCGTTGAACGGACAGCGAACACCGGGGAGCTGTTTTTT.

This clonotype was recorded many times. The chain carries TRBV20-1 and TRBJ2-1; 7 bases align to TRBD1. CDR1 is DFQATT and CDR2 is SNEGSKA in the germline V gene (reference sequence). The CDR3 loop spans 16 amino acids. V shed 0 bases and J 5 bases; nucleotides not matched to a gene: 10. Here the CDR3 DNA reads TGCAGTGCTAGAGACCCGACAGGGCAGCGTAACAATGAGCAGTTCTTC. Amino acids: CSARDPTGQRNNEQFF.

This clonotype appeared many times. This chain connects TRBV29-1 to TRBJ1-2, with D maybe TRBD1 (5 bases). V was shortened by 5 bases and J by 2 bases, with 6 bases between the two germline ends. The CDR3 is made up of 11 amino acids. The V gene's germline CDR1 is SQVTM and CDR2 ANQGSEA. CDR3 nucleotide sequence: TGCAGCGTTCGGGGGAACTATGGCTACACCTTC. Amino acid sequence: CSVRGNYGYTF. Supplemented by reference TRBV29-1 and TRBJ1-2, the full variable domain reads SAVISQKPSRDICQRGTSLTIQCQVDSQVTMMFWYRQQPGQSLTLIATANQGSEATYESGFVIDKFPISRPNLTFSTLTVSNMSPEDSSIYLCSVRGNYGYTFGSGTRLTVV.

V usage is TRBV10-3 and J usage is TRBJ1-3; D might be TRBD1 (6 bases). V was cut by 3 bases and J by 3 bases, with 18 bases left in between. CDR3 size: 17 residues. The V gene's germline CDR1 is ENHRY and CDR2 SYGVKD. DNA of the CDR3: TGTGCCATCAGTGACCCGGGACTGGGGGCGTTTGGAAACACCATATATTTT. Amino acid sequence: CAISDPGLGAFGNTIYF.

In this sample, this clonotype turned up many times. The rearrangement links TRBV7-6 to TRBJ2-7, with D possibly matching TRBD2 (6 bases). V was clipped by 2 bases and J by 0 bases, with 11 bases between them. The CDR3 is 15 residues long. The germline gives CDR1 SGHVS, CDR2 FNYEAQ. CDR3 in amino acids: CASSLTTGDSYEQYF. The CDR3 coding sequence is TGTGCCAGCAGCTTAACCACGGGGGACTCCTACGAGCAGTACTTC.

This clonotype was seen many times. This chain connects TRBV18 to TRBJ2-3, with 9 bases matching TRBD1. This CDR3 has 15 amino acids. Per the germline V gene, CDR1 is KGHSH and CDR2 is LQKENI. The trim removed 0 bases at V and 6 bases at J, leaving 4 bases unmatched. Here the CDR3 DNA reads TGTGCCAGCTCACCACCTGGACAGGGGAGCGATACGCAGTATTTT. It translates to CASSPPGQGSDTQYF.

This clonotype was recorded many times. The chain employs TRBV15 and TRBJ1-2; D unresolved. The V and J ends lost 1 base and 3 bases respectively, with 9 bases between them. Germline CDR1 reads LNHNV; CDR2 reads YYDKDF (reference sequence). The CDR3 totals 14 residues. CDR3 sequence reads: CATSRGPRDYGYTF. As DNA, the CDR3 is TGTGCCACCAGCAGAGGCCCCCGGGACTATGGCTACACCTTC. Full variable domain (rest looked up from reference TRBV15 and TRBJ1-2): DAMVIQNPRYQVTQFGKPVTLSCSQTLNHNVMYWYQQKSSQAPKLLFHYYDKDFNNEADTPDNFQSRRPNTSFCFLDIRSPGLGDTAMYLCATSRGPRDYGYTFGSGTRLTVV.

This clonotype was seen ten or more times. This chain uses TRBV20-1 with TRBJ1-1, with a possible D match to TRBD1 (6 bases). This CDR3 has 14 residues. CDR1 and CDR2 from the germline V gene are DFQATT and SNEGSKA (reference sequence). With 4 bases removed from V and 8 bases from J, the gap between germline ends came to 20 bases. The CDR3 DNA is TGCAGTGCTATGAGACAGGATAGCACCCCCGAAGCTTTCTTT. Its translation: CSAMRQDSTPEAFF.

This clonotype occurred a few times. J is TRBJ2-2 and V is TRBV5-6; D is unresolved. The CDR3 runs 14 residues. V was cut by 1 base and J by 4 bases, with 8 bases left in between. CDR1 is SGHDT, CDR2 YYEEEE, per germline. As DNA, the CDR3 is TGTGCCAGCAGCTTGCAAGAGGCCACCGGGGAGCTGTTTTTT. The encoded protein is CASSLQEATGELFF.

Many counts were recorded for this clonotype. The chain couples TRBV4-2 to TRBJ2-7; 10 bases match TRBD2. The germline CDR1 and CDR2 sequences are LGHNA and YNFKEQ. The junction had 12 bases not matched to a gene; V was cut back by 4 bases and J by 6 bases. There are 16 residues in the CDR3. This chain's CDR3 is CASSRSGGAGSSEQYF. The CDR3 bases are TGTGCCAGCAGCCGGAGCGGGGGGGCCGGTTCGTCCGAGCAGTACTTC.

This clonotype has a count of ten or more. The chain recombines TRBV7-8 with TRBJ2-7; D possibly corresponds to TRBD2 (5 bases). The germline CDR1 and CDR2 sequences are SGHVS and FQNEAQ. With 2 bases removed from V and 1 base from J, the gap between germline ends came to 9 bases. The CDR3 is made up of 14 amino acids. The CDR3 protein is CASSLTRVSYEQYF. The CDR3 coding sequence is TGTGCCAGCAGCTTAACTAGAGTTTCCTACGAGCAGTACTTC. Full variable domain (missing parts from reference TRBV7-8 and TRBJ2-7): GAGVSQSPRYKVAKRGQDVALRCDPISGHVSLFWYQQALGQGPEFLTYFQNEAQLDKSGLPSDRFFAERPEGSVSTLKIQRTQQEDSAVYLCASSLTRVSYEQYFGPGTRLTVT.